Below are 15 T cell receptor beta chains sequenced from a single sample in a study of cytomegalovirus exposure and HLA in healthy donors. A multiplex PCR was run with 60 Vbeta primers and 13 Jbeta primers. Some clones are missing from TCRdb's copy, which holds only in-frame ones; the method was immunoSEQ multiplex PCR. The repertoire holds approximately 130,000 clones, with around 77% as singletons. The sample consisted of PBMCs. All receptors come from a man younger than 30 in good health and CMV-seropositive.

The chain uses TRBV13 and TRBJ1-2; D possibly corresponds to TRBD1 (6 bases). The germline CDR1 and CDR2 sequences are PRHDT and FYEKMQ (reference sequence). The CDR3 is 18 residues long. Deletions cut 0 bases from V and 4 bases from J, with 21 bases between. The CDR3 protein is CASSLGSAGAILSYGYTF. CDR3 DNA sequence: TGTGCCAGCAGCTTAGGATCGGCAGGGGCCATCCTGAGCTATGGCTACACCTTC.

A remark on this clone: At the DNA level, this CDR3 is encoded by other sequences in the same sample as well. The rearrangement uses TRBV7-8 and TRBJ1-1; D uncertain. Germline V gives CDR1 SGHVS, CDR2 FQNEAQ. This CDR3 region has 13 residues. Trimming removed 5 bases from V and 1 base from J, with 8 bases in between. The DNA of the CDR3 is TGTGCCAGCAGCCCTAACAGGAACACTGAAGCTTTCTTT. Translating it yields CASSPNRNTEAFF.

The V and J genes are TRBV6-5 and TRBJ1-2; a weak D match, TRBD1 (5 bases). This CDR3 has 13 residues. Germline CDR1 and CDR2: MNHEY and SVGAGI. Trimming took 7 bases from V and 2 from J, leaving 11 bases between them. The CDR3 sequence: CASTPGMNYGYTF. As DNA, the CDR3 is TGTGCCAGCACCCCAGGGATGAACTATGGCTACACCTTC.

V is TRBV18 and J is TRBJ1-5; 8 nucleotides line up with TRBD1. The germline CDR1 and CDR2 sequences are KGHSH and LQKENI. The CDR3 is 14 amino acids. V shed 4 bases, J shed 5 bases, and the junction held 4 bases outside the gene matches. In DNA form, the CDR3 reads TGTGCCAGCTCACAGGACAGGGCTTATCAGCCCCAGCATTTT. It yields the protein CASSQDRAYQPQHF. The complete variable domain, with remaining parts taken from reference TRBV18 and TRBJ1-5, reads NAGVMQNPRHLVRRRGQEARLRCSPMKGHSHVYWYRQLPEEGLKFMVYLQKENIIDESGMPKERFSAEFPKEGPSILRIQQVVRGDSAAYFCASSQDRAYQPQHFGDGTRLSIL.

The J gene is TRBJ1-5, the V gene TRBV2, with 9 bases fitting TRBD1. This CDR3 is 17 amino acids long. CDR1 SNHLY and CDR2 FYNNEI come from the germline V gene. Unmatched junction bases numbered 7, after V lost 1 base and J lost 3 bases. CDR3 sequence reads: CASSEEGDRDVNQPQHF. The CDR3 nucleotides are TGTGCCAGCAGTGAAGAGGGGGACAGGGATGTCAATCAGCCCCAGCATTTT.

This clone appeared once. This chain uses TRBV7-8 with TRBJ1-3; tentative D call: TRBD1 (6 bases). Germline V gene data show CDR1 as SGHVS and CDR2 as FQNEAQ. The CDR3 is 15 amino acids. V lost 4 bases to trimming and J lost 1 base, with 11 bases between them. CDR3 coding DNA: TGTGCCAGCAGCTCCCTACAGGGATCTGGAAACACCATATATTTT. Translated: CASSSLQGSGNTIYF.

V and J are TRBV7-9 and TRBJ2-1; TRBD2 matches at 14 bases. CDR3 length equals 15 residues. Per germline, CDR1 SEHNR and CDR2 FQNEAQ (reference sequence). V gave up 2 bases and J gave up 9 bases; unmatched junction bases: 3. CDR3: CASSLPGLAGVEQFF. CDR3 coding DNA: TGTGCCAGCAGCTTACCGGGACTAGCGGGAGTTGAGCAGTTCTTC. The variable domain in full, with the rest retrieved from reference TRBV7-9 and TRBJ2-1, is DTGVSQNPRHKITKRGQNVTFRCDPISEHNRLYWYRQTLGQGPEFLTYFQNEAQLEKSRLLSDRFSAERPKGSFSTLEIQRTEQGDSAMYLCASSLPGLAGVEQFFGPGTRLTVL.

The chain carries TRBV19 and TRBJ2-2; TRBD2 is a possible D gene (5 bases). V was cut by 7 bases and J by 3 bases, with 12 bases left in between. The CDR3 contains 14 residues. Germline-derived CDR1 and CDR2 are LNHDA and SQIVND (reference sequence). The CDR3 sequence: CASMTEGDTGELFF. The CDR3 bases are TGTGCCAGTATGACTGAGGGAGACACCGGGGAGCTGTTTTTT.

The chain combines TRBV2 with TRBJ1-1; 11 bases are shared with TRBD1. Germline CDR1 SNHLY, CDR2 FYNNEI. V shed 6 bases, J shed 3 bases, and the junction held 3 bases outside the gene matches. The CDR3 has 14 residues. CDR3: CASRRGQGDTEAFF. In DNA form, the CDR3 reads TGTGCCAGCAGAAGGGGACAGGGGGACACTGAAGCTTTCTTT.

The chain recombines TRBV28 with TRBJ2-4; perhaps TRBD2 as D (7 bases). CDR3 length: 15 residues. Trimming stripped 3 bases from V and 6 bases from J, with 15 bases between. CDR1 and CDR2 (germline): MDHEN, SYDVKM. Here the CDR3 reads CASSFEGGGLNIQYF. DNA of the CDR3: TGTGCCAGCAGTTTCGAGGGGGGGGGCTTAAACATTCAGTACTTC.

The V call is TRBV5-4, the J call TRBJ2-1; a weak D match, TRBD2 (7 bases). The CDR3 loop spans 15 amino acids. Germline loops: CDR1 SGHNT, CDR2 YYREEE (reference sequence). Trimming pared 0 bases from V and 6 bases from J, leaving 13 bases between. The CDR3 coding sequence is TGTGCCAGCAGCTTGGCGGGGGGCCTTGGCAATGAGCAGTTCTTC. It specifies CASSLAGGLGNEQFF.

This chain uses TRBV7-9 with TRBJ1-2, with 8 bases fitting TRBD1. The CDR3 is 14 amino acids. Germline V gene data show CDR1 as SEHNR and CDR2 as FQNEAQ (reference sequence). The ends lost 0 bases at V and 4 bases at J; junction bases unmatched: 1. The CDR3 nucleotides are TGTGCCAGCAGCTTAGCCGACAGGGGCTATGGCTACACCTTC. It yields the protein CASSLADRGYGYTF.

The chain employs TRBV7-2 and TRBJ2-7, with 8 bases fitting TRBD2. The junction had 6 bases not matched to a gene; V was cut back by 5 bases and J by 6 bases. This CDR3 comprises 13 residues. Germline CDR1 and CDR2: SGHTA and FQGNSA. CDR3 loop: CASSTGLGSEQYF. CDR3 coding DNA: TGTGCCAGCAGCACGGGACTAGGGTCCGAGCAGTACTTC.

J is TRBJ1-2 and V is TRBV6-1; 7 nucleotides line up with TRBD1. CDR3 length: 14 amino acids. CDR1 MNHNS and CDR2 SASEGT come from the germline V gene. V lost 2 bases to trimming and J lost 4 bases; unmatched junction nucleotides: 4. CDR3 sequence reads: CASSEPGQFYGYTF. The CDR3 nucleotides are TGTGCCAGCAGTGAACCGGGACAGTTCTATGGCTACACCTTC.

The genes are TRBV5-1 and TRBJ2-3; 9 nucleotides match TRBD2. CDR3 length equals 17 residues. V was clipped by 0 bases and J by 0 bases; unmatched bases: 5. Looked up from germline, CDR1 is SGHRS and CDR2 is YFSETQ. CDR3 in amino acids: CASSLGATSGSTDTQYF. Here the CDR3 DNA reads TGCGCCAGCAGCTTGGGGGCGACTAGCGGTAGCACAGATACGCAGTATTTT.